This T cell receptor (beta chain) comes out of a study of blood T cell repertoires in COVID-19. As for the study in general: Acute-phase and convalescent COVID-19 samples originated in the United States, Italy and Spain. T cells, B-cell-depleted T cells, or PBMCs supplied cDNA or gDNA.

The germline V and J ends were trimmed by 2 bases and 5 bases, with 9 bases remaining between them. CDR1 and CDR2 (germline): MGHDK, SYGVNS. This CDR3 is built from 14 residues. In the study's own analysis: Researchers report that nucleated cell counts were estimated from reference gene primer amplification. Sequenced by immunoSEQ multiplex PCR; TCRdb stores in-frame clones only, minus some. The DNA was the basis for D and trimming; V, J and clone size are from that table. The data show 100,000 or so clones, 84% seen once. The J gene is TRBJ1-4, the V gene TRBV25-1; no definite D call. This receptor was identified in a man between 35 and 55 years old with active or convalescent COVID-19. Material: peripheral blood. The CDR3 reads CASSEQAFNEKLFF. As DNA, the CDR3 is TGTGCCAGCAGTGAACAGGCTTTCAATGAAAAACTGTTTTTT.